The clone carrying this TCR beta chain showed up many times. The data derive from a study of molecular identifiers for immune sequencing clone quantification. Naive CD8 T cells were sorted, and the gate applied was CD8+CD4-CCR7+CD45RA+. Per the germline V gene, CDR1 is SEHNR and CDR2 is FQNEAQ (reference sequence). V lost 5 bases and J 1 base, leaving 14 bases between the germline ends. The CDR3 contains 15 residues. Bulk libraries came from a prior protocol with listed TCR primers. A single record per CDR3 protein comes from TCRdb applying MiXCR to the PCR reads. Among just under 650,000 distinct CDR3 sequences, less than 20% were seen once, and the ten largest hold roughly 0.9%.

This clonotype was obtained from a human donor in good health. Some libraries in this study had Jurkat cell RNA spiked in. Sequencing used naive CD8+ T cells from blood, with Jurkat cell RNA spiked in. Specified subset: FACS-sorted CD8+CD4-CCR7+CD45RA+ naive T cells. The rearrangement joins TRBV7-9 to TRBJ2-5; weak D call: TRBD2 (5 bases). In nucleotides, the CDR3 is TGTGCCAGCAGCAAAGCCCTCGGGGTCCAAGAGACCCAGTACTTC. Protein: CASSKALGVQETQYF.